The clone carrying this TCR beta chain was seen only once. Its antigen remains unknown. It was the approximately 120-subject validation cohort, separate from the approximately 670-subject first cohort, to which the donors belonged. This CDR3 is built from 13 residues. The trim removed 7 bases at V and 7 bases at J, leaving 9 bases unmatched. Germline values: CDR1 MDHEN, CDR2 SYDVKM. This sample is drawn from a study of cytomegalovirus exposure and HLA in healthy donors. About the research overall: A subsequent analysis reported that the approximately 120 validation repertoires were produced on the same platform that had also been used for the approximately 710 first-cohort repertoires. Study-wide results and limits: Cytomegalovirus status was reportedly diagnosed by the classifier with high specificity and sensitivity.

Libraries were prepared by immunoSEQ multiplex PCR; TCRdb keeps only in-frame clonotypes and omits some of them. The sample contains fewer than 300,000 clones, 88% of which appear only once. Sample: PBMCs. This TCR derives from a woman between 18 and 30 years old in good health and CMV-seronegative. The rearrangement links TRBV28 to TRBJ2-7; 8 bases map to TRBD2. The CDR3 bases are TGTGCCAGCACCCACGGGGGGGCTGGGGAGCAGTACTTC. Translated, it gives CASTHGGAGEQYF. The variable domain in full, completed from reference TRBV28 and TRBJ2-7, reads DVKVTQSSRYLVKRTGEKVFLECVQDMDHENMFWYRQDPGLGLRLIYFSYDVKMKEKGDIPEGYSVSREKKERFSLILESASTNQTSMYLCASTHGGAGEQYFGPGTRLTVT.